A selection of T cell receptor beta chains follows, all from one sample in a study of molecular identifiers for immune sequencing clone quantification. TCRdb fed the PCR reads into MiXCR, producing one record per CDR3 protein. The sample lists more than 450,000 distinct CDR3 sequences, roughly 24% seen once, with roughly 0.77% in the top ten. Sequenced: naive CD8+ T cells from blood, with Jurkat cell RNA spiked in. All receptors derive from a human donor in good health. Some libraries in this study had Jurkat cell RNA spiked in. CDR3s include the opening cysteine and the closing phenylalanine or tryptophan. A D gene is named only where the DNA matches it firmly. Some rows have no size entry. The others give once, few or many, or a class for an expanded clone.

TGTGCCAGCAGCGCCAGCTCCGGGACTAGCGGGGGCGAGCAGTACTTC,CASSASSGTSGGEQYF,TRBJ2-7,TRBV13,TRBD2,few
TGTGCCAGCAGCGCCCGGCCGGGTGGCTACGAGCAGTACTTC,CASSARPGGYEQYF,TRBJ2-7,TRBV14,-,many
TGTGCCAGCAGCTTAACTGCCCAGGGTCTGCCAGATACGCAGTATTTT,CASSLTAQGLPDTQYF,TRBJ2-3,TRBV7-3,-,-
TGTGCCAGCAGTTTATCTGGTAGCGGGAGTGGAAACACAGATACGCAGTATTTT,CASSLSGSGSGNTDTQYF,TRBJ2-3,TRBV28,TRBD2,-
TGCAGCGTTGAACCCGGGACAGGGGCCTACGAGCAGTACTTC,CSVEPGTGAYEQYF,TRBJ2-7,TRBV29-1,TRBD1,-
TGCAGTGCTAGAGAACCGGGGGCGGTAAACACTGAAGCTTTCTTT,CSAREPGAVNTEAFF,TRBJ1-1,TRBV20-1,-,many
TGCGCCAGCAGCCAACGACAGGGGCCCACGGCAACTAATGAAAAACTGTTTTTT,CASSQRQGPTATNEKLFF,TRBJ1-4,TRBV4-1,TRBD1,-
TGTGCCAGCAGTCTTTATAGCCCTCGGGAGCAGTTCTTC,CASSLYSPREQFF,TRBJ2-1,TRBV27,-,few
TGCAGTGCTGGAGACAGGGCTTATGGCTACACCTTC,CSAGDRAYGYTF,TRBJ1-2,TRBV20-1,TRBD1,-
TGTGCCAGCAGTTCTAGTGAGCAGTTCTTC,CASSSSEQFF,TRBJ2-1,TRBV28,-,few
TGTGCCAGCGTTTTACTGACCGGGGAGCTGTTTTTT,CASVLLTGELFF,TRBJ2-2,TRBV12-3/TRBV12-4,-,-
TGTTCCAGCAGCTCTCAGTATTCACCCCTCCACTTT,CSSSSQYSPLHF,TRBJ1-6,TRBV7-9,-,-
TGTGCCAGCAGGGACCCGGGACAGAACTACTACGAGCAGTACTTC,CASRDPGQNYYEQYF,TRBJ2-7,TRBV6-1,TRBD1,many
TGTGCCAGCAGTTACCCCACTAGCGGGGGGCAAACAGATACGCAGTATTTT,CASSYPTSGGQTDTQYF,TRBJ2-3,TRBV6-2/TRBV6-3,TRBD2,-
TGCGCCAGCAGCCAATACACCGGGACAGGGACTTCACCCCTCCACTTT,CASSQYTGTGTSPLHF,TRBJ1-6,TRBV4-1,TRBD1,many
TGTGCCAGCAGTCATGGGAAACAAGAGACCCAGTACTTC,CASSHGKQETQYF,TRBJ2-5,TRBV27,-,-
TGTGCCAGCAGTTCAGCAGGGACCCTTTCCTACGAGCAGTACTTC,CASSSAGTLSYEQYF,TRBJ2-7,TRBV12-3/TRBV12-4,-,few
TGTGCCAGCAGTTACGGGGCGGGCAGCACAGATACGCAGTATTTT,CASSYGAGSTDTQYF,TRBJ2-3,TRBV6-5,-,-
TGTGCCAGCAGTTACCCGGACCGGACAGGGTACAATGAGCAGTTCTTC,CASSYPDRTGYNEQFF,TRBJ2-1,TRBV6-5,TRBD1,few
TGCAGTGCCACTTCTACTAGCGGGGGCTACGAGCAGTACTTC,CSATSTSGGYEQYF,TRBJ2-7,TRBV20-1,TRBD2,-
TGCAGTGCTAGATCCCCCGGGGCCGGTTTGGAAAAACCGTTTTTT,CSARSPGAGLEKPFF,TRBJ1-4,TRBV20-1,-,-
TGCAGTGCAAGGGAGGTCTACACCGGGGAGCTGCTTTTT,CSAREVYTGELLF,TRBJ2-2,TRBV20-1,-,-
TGTGCCAGCAACGACTGGAGCAATCAGCCCCAGCATTTT,CASNDWSNQPQHF,TRBJ1-5,TRBV6-2/TRBV6-3,-,many
TGTGCCAGCAGCTCGAAGGGGGCCAGCCTCTCTGGGGCCAACGTCCTGACTTTC,CASSSKGASLSGANVLTF,TRBJ2-6,TRBV5-6,TRBD1,few
TGTGCCAGCAGTTCGAACAGGGGGAGGTTTGATTCACCCCTCCACTTT,CASSSNRGRFDSPLHF,TRBJ1-6,TRBV27,TRBD1,-
TGTGCCAGCAGCTTGCAGGCAGTGAACACTGAAGCTTTCTTT,CASSLQAVNTEAFF,TRBJ1-1,TRBV11-2,-,many
TGTGCCAGCAGTTACGGACTAGCCATCACAGATACGCAGTATTTT,CASSYGLAITDTQYF,TRBJ2-3,TRBV6-2/TRBV6-3,TRBD2,-
TGTGCCAGCAGCTTGCAGGCAGGGGCCTTAGATACGCAGTATTTT,CASSLQAGALDTQYF,TRBJ2-3,TRBV5-6,-,many
TGTGCCACCAGGTACCCGGGACTAGCGGGGGTTGTATACAATGAGCAGTTCTTC,CATRYPGLAGVVYNEQFF,TRBJ2-1,TRBV24-1,TRBD2,-
TGTGCCAGTAGTACCCCCTACGCCCAGTACTTC,CASSTPYAQYF,TRBJ2-5,TRBV19,-,few
TGTGCCAGCAGCCAAGACTTGATAGAAGCTTTCTTT,CASSQDLIEAFF,TRBJ1-1,TRBV14,-,many
TGTGCCAGCAGCGTGGGCCCTAGCTCCTACAATGAGCAGTTCTTC,CASSVGPSSYNEQFF,TRBJ2-1,TRBV6-5,-,few